These 29 T cell receptor beta chains were sequenced from one sample in a study of T-cell reconstitution after alpha-beta-depleted transplantation in children (TCRdb year 2016). Libraries came from PCR. TCRdb records Illumina HiSeq 2500 as the sequencer. TCR library preparation used molecular barcoding, with unique molecular identifiers applied to normalize quantification of the TCRbeta repertoire. The public reads were reanalyzed by TCRdb: fastp trimming at Q25, MiXCR alignment, in-frame beta chains only. Entries that share a CDR3 protein sequence are merged under the most common genes and DNA. This sample has 150,000 to 250,000 distinct CDR3 sequences in its table, and roughly 6% of those were observed once. The ten largest make up under 5% of the sample. This sample's treatment or condition label indicates: allogeneic hematopoietic cell transplantation with graft depleted of TCRalphabeta T cells and CD19 B cells.

Sequencing used PBMCs, obtained before TCRalphabeta/CD19-depleted stem cell transplant. Receptor source: a girl under three years old with combined immunodeficiency, due to receive a stem cell transplant.

This clonotype appeared many times. CDR3: CASSLAGQGPTDTQYF. For the CDR3, the DNA is TGTGCCAGCAGTTTAGCCGGACAGGGCCCCACAGATACGCAGTATTTT. The genes are TRBV12-3 or TRBV12-4 and TRBJ2-3; 8 bases are shared with TRBD1. This CDR3 has 16 residues. The ends lost 0 bases at V and 2 bases at J; junction bases unmatched: 4.

This clonotype was picked up many times. This sequence joins TRBV4-2 and TRBJ2-3; 10 nucleotides align to TRBD2. V trimming: 4 bases; J trimming: 4 bases; junction bases outside the gene matches: 8. Germline CDR1 LGHNA, CDR2 YNFKEQ. The CDR3 extends over 16 amino acids. The CDR3 DNA is TGTGCCAGCAGCCCCCTAGCGGGAGCTCGGCCAGATACGCAGTATTTT. Translated, it gives CASSPLAGARPDTQYF.

V is TRBV3-1 and J is TRBJ2-6; TRBD2 is a possible D gene (6 bases). The CDR3 has 16 amino acids. Germline CDR1 and CDR2: LGHDT and YNNKEL (reference sequence). V shed 0 bases and J shed 4 bases, with 10 bases lying between them. The CDR3 coding sequence is TGTGCCAGCAGCCAAGAAGGAGGGGACGGGGCCAACGTCCTGACTTTC. It specifies CASSQEGGDGANVLTF.

This clonotype has a count of ten or more. The CDR3 nucleotides are TGCAGTGCTAGATCCGGGGGCGGGGGCCGAGGGAGTCAGCCCCAGCATTTT. It yields the protein CSARSGGGGRGSQPQHF. This chain joins TRBV20-1 and TRBJ1-5, with a tentative D call TRBD1 (6 bases). V shed 2 bases and J shed 6 bases, with 23 bases lying between them. Germline V gene data show CDR1 as DFQATT and CDR2 as SNEGSKA (reference sequence). The CDR3 length is 17 residues.

This clonotype was recorded many times. The chain combines TRBV7-6 with TRBJ2-1; D is undetermined. Germline loops: CDR1 SGHVS, CDR2 FNYEAQ. V lost 1 base and J 9 bases, leaving 10 bases between the germline ends. There are 13 residues in the CDR3. CDR3 sequence: CASSLEGPFEQFF. The CDR3 DNA reads TGTGCCAGCAGCTTAGAGGGCCCCTTTGAGCAGTTCTTC.

This clonotype has a count of ten or more. The chain employs TRBV12-3 or TRBV12-4 and TRBJ2-2; unclear D gene. V lost 7 bases and J 1 base, leaving 13 bases between the germline ends. The CDR3 is made up of 15 amino acids. The CDR3 spells CASNLQGLNTGELFF. The CDR3 DNA follows: TGTGCCAGCAACCTCCAAGGTCTGAACACCGGGGAGCTGTTTTTT.

This clonotype showed up many times. The gene calls are TRBV7-7 and TRBJ2-3; 7 positions agree with TRBD2. CDR1 and CDR2 (germline): SSHAT, FNYEAQ (reference sequence). V gave up 1 base and J gave up 0 bases; unmatched junction bases: 1. This CDR3 spans 15 amino acids. The CDR3 nucleotides read TGTGCCAGCAGCTTAGATAGCGGGAGCACAGATACGCAGTATTTT. This translates into CASSLDSGSTDTQYF. Looking up the rest from reference TRBV7-7 and TRBJ2-3 gives the full variable domain: GAGVSQSPRYKVTKRGQDVTLRCDPISSHATLYWYQQALGQGPEFLTYFNYEAQPDKSGLPSDRFSAERPEGSISTLTIQRTEQRDSAMYRCASSLDSGSTDTQYFGPGTRLTVL.

The V and J genes are TRBV27 and TRBJ2-1; D perhaps matches TRBD2 (5 bases). There are 14 residues in the CDR3. Trimming cost V 6 bases and J 4 bases, with 13 bases left between them. Germline V gene sequence: CDR1 MNHEY, CDR2 SMNVEV (reference sequence). The CDR3 sequence is CASSASRSYNEQFF. The CDR3 DNA follows: TGTGCCAGCAGCGCTAGCAGGAGTTACAATGAGCAGTTCTTC.

This rearrangement joins TRBV7-6 to TRBJ2-7, with 10 positions matching TRBD2. The CDR3 is 15 amino acids. Per germline, CDR1 SGHVS and CDR2 FNYEAQ. V gave up 5 bases and J gave up 2 bases; unmatched junction bases: 6. The CDR3 here is CASSAFTSGAYEQYF. CDR3 DNA sequence: TGTGCCAGCAGCGCTTTTACTAGCGGGGCCTACGAGCAGTACTTC.

This clonotype was detected many times. The rearrangement joins TRBV4-3 to TRBJ2-5; the D gene is possibly TRBD1 (6 bases). The V end lost 0 bases, the J end lost 3 bases, and 11 bases lay between the germline ends. The CDR3 covers 15 residues. Germline CDR1 is LGHNA and CDR2 is YSLEER. The CDR3, as DNA: TGCGCCAGCAGCCAAGAGGGGACAATCAAAGAGACCCAGTACTTC. It translates to CASSQEGTIKETQYF.

This clonotype was counted at least ten times. V gene TRBV2 combines with J gene TRBJ2-7; TRBD2 might be the D (5 bases). Deletions cut 6 bases from V and 0 bases from J, with 15 bases between. The germline CDR1 and CDR2 sequences are SNHLY and FYNNEI. This CDR3 region has 15 residues. CDR3 region: CASSRLSGSSYEQYF. CDR3 nucleotide sequence: TGTGCCAGCAGCAGACTCAGCGGAAGCTCCTACGAGCAGTACTTC. The whole variable domain, filled in from reference TRBV2 and TRBJ2-7, reads EPEVTQTPSHQVTQMGQEVILRCVPISNHLYFYWYRQILGQKVEFLVSFYNNEISEKSEIFDDQFSVERPDGSNFTLKIRSTKLEDSAMYFCASSRLSGSSYEQYFGPGTRLTVT.

This clonotype occurred many times. This chain uses TRBV20-1 with TRBJ1-3; unclear D gene. Trimming took off 6 bases at V and 4 bases at J, with 16 bases between the two ends. Germline lookup yields CDR1 DFQATT and CDR2 SNEGSKA (reference sequence). This CDR3 is 14 amino acids long. DNA of the CDR3: TGCAGTGCCGGTGGGAGGGTCGACGGAAACACCATATATTTT. Encoded protein: CSAGGRVDGNTIYF.

This clonotype has at least ten counts. This CDR3 is CASSQYSGSGREQFF. Written as DNA, the CDR3 is TGCGCCAGCAGCCAATATAGCGGGAGTGGTCGTGAGCAGTTCTTC. The rearrangement uses TRBV4-1 and TRBJ2-1; TRBD2 agrees at 9 bases. The CDR3 extends over 15 amino acids. V gave up 2 bases and J gave up 9 bases; unmatched junction bases: 8. Germline V CDR1 and CDR2: MGHRA, YSYEKL.

This clonotype was detected many times. The rearrangement links TRBV20-1 to TRBJ2-7, with unresolved D. The CDR3 contains 16 residues. Looked up from germline, CDR1 is DFQATT and CDR2 is SNEGSKA (reference sequence). The ends were cut back, 0 bases at V and 3 bases at J, with 18 bases in the middle. The CDR3 DNA follows: TGCAGTGCTAGAGACCTCTTGGGTGGGAACGGCTACGAGCAGTACTTC. It is translated as CSARDLLGGNGYEQYF.

This clonotype was counted at least ten times. The chain combines TRBV4-1 with TRBJ2-1; weak D call: TRBD1 (5 bases). The CDR3 contains 11 residues. V shed 5 bases and J shed 9 bases, with 8 bases lying between them. Germline CDR1 is MGHRA and CDR2 is YSYEKL. The CDR3 DNA is TGCGCCAGCAGCAGGGGCCTTGAGCAGTTCTTC. Translating gives CASSRGLEQFF.

CDR3 loop: CATSDYGLAGYNEQFF. CDR3 in DNA: TGTGCCACCAGTGATTACGGTCTAGCGGGTTACAATGAGCAGTTCTTC. The gene calls are TRBV24-1 and TRBJ2-1; 8 nucleotides match TRBD2. V lost 2 bases, J lost 4 bases, and 6 bases stayed unmatched. The V gene's germline CDR1 is KGHDR and CDR2 SFDVKD. The CDR3 is 16 amino acids.

This clonotype was recorded at least ten times. V gene TRBV7-2 combines with J gene TRBJ1-1; 8 nucleotides match TRBD1. CDR3 length: 18 residues. The germline V gene encodes CDR1 SGHTA and CDR2 FQGNSA. The ends lost 5 bases at V and 0 bases at J; junction bases unmatched: 14. CDR3 amino acids: CASSRRAGQAFMNTEAFF. The DNA for the CDR3 is TGTGCCAGCAGCCGAAGGGCGGGACAGGCGTTCATGAACACTGAAGCTTTCTTT.

The sample holds many counts of this clonotype. The V call is TRBV6-1, the J call TRBJ2-1; 7 bases fit TRBD1. J gave up 3 bases and V 3 bases, and 5 bases lay outside the gene matches. The CDR3 is made up of 15 amino acids. Looked up from germline, CDR1 is MNHNS and CDR2 is SASEGT. The CDR3: CASSDWDSSYNEQFF. The CDR3 DNA sequence: TGTGCCAGCAGTGATTGGGACAGTAGCTACAATGAGCAGTTCTTC.

As regards this clonotype: One base away lies a much larger clone, so this may be a sequencing read error. This rearrangement joins TRBV7-3 to TRBJ2-2; D remains ambiguous. V was clipped by 5 bases and J by 4 bases, with 8 bases between them. Looked up from germline, CDR1 is SGHTA and CDR2 is FQGTGA. The CDR3 spans 13 residues. In DNA, the CDR3 is TGTGCCAGCAGCGGGTCGAGCACCGGGGAGCTGTTTTTT. As protein: CASSGSSTGELFF.

This clonotype has a count of ten or more. In nucleotides, the CDR3 is TGTGCCAGCAGTCAGTACGGGGCAGAAGAGACCCAGTACTTC. It specifies CASSQYGAEETQYF. The chain carries TRBV27 and TRBJ2-5; D is perhaps TRBD1 or TRBD2 (5 bases each). V lost 5 bases to trimming and J lost 3 bases, with 13 bases between them. Germline V gene lookup returns CDR1 MNHEY and CDR2 SMNVEV (reference sequence). The length of the CDR3 is 14 residues.

This clonotype was seen at least ten times. The chain combines TRBV5-5 with TRBJ2-2, with TRBD2 identical over 7 bases. Trimming removed 0 bases from V and 0 bases from J; junction bases left unmatched: 5. CDR3 length equals 17 residues. CDR1 is SGHKS, CDR2 YYEKEE, per germline (reference sequence). DNA for the CDR3: TGTGCCAGCAGCTTGGAAGGGCTAGCGGCGAACACCGGGGAGCTGTTTTTT. Protein product: CASSLEGLAANTGELFF.

This clonotype was recorded at least ten times. The chain couples TRBV20-1 to TRBJ2-1, with D tentatively TRBD1 or TRBD2 (6 bases each). The CDR3 runs 15 residues. Germline V CDR1 and CDR2: DFQATT, SNEGSKA (reference sequence). Trimming cost V 2 bases and J 0 bases, with 11 bases left between them. This chain's CDR3 is CSARPGAYSYNEQFF. The DNA for the CDR3 is TGCAGTGCTAGACCGGGGGCATACTCCTACAATGAGCAGTTCTTC.

The sample holds many counts of this clonotype. The chain is built from TRBV11-1 and TRBJ2-1, with 12 bases fitting TRBD2. The V segment lost 5 bases and the J segment 5 bases; nucleotides outside the gene matches: 7. CDR3 length: 16 residues. Germline V CDR1 and CDR2: SGHAT, FQDESV (reference sequence). The CDR3 DNA follows: TGTGCCAGCAGCGAAGAGACTAGCGGGGGCCACAATGAGCAGTTCTTC. Translating it yields CASSEETSGGHNEQFF.

This clonotype was counted at least ten times. The chain recombines TRBV29-1 with TRBJ2-3; D remains ambiguous. CDR3 length: 12 amino acids. CDR1 and CDR2 from the germline V gene are SQVTM and ANQGSEA. The CDR3 DNA is TGCAGGGCGGAATATGGCACAGATACGCAGTATTTT. It specifies CRAEYGTDTQYF.

This clonotype was detected many times. The rearrangement links TRBV10-3 to TRBJ2-1, with D tentatively TRBD2 (6 bases). V gave up 5 bases and J gave up 4 bases, with 12 bases separating them. The germline V gene encodes CDR1 ENHRY and CDR2 SYGVKD. This CDR3 is built from 14 residues. Written as DNA, the CDR3 is TGTGCCATCAGTCGAAGCGGACTATACAATGAGCAGTTCTTC. It is translated as CAISRSGLYNEQFF.

This clonotype was recorded many times. The CDR3 DNA reads TGTGCCAGCACCCGACAGTTTACTAGCACAGATACGCAGTATTTT. As protein: CASTRQFTSTDTQYF. The chain combines TRBV6-1 with TRBJ2-3; tentative D call: TRBD1 (5 bases). Germline V lookup: CDR1 MNHNS, CDR2 SASEGT. V gave up 7 bases and J gave up 0 bases, with 14 bases separating them. The CDR3 spans 15 residues.

With respect to this clonotype: This could be a read error, since a much larger clone is one nucleotide away. The chain is built from TRBV24-1 and TRBJ2-1; the D gene is possibly TRBD1 (6 bases). V shed 3 bases and J shed 14 bases, with 13 bases lying between them. Germline lookup yields CDR1 KGHDR and CDR2 SFDVKD. The CDR3 spans 12 residues. CDR3 coding DNA: TGTGCCACCAGTGATCGGGACATCCCGGAGTTCTTC. Translated: CATSDRDIPEFF.

This clonotype was seen ten or more times. The V gene is TRBV6-5, the J gene TRBJ2-2; D is unresolved. Trimming took 0 bases from V and 7 from J, leaving 9 bases between them. Germline assignment: CDR1 MNHEY and CDR2 SVGAGI. CDR3 size: 14 residues. DNA for the CDR3: TGTGCCAGCAGTTACTCGGTCAAGGTCGGGGAGCTGTTTTTT. Amino acid sequence: CASSYSVKVGELFF.

This clonotype showed up just a few times. The V gene is TRBV7-3, the J gene TRBJ2-1; TRBD1 might be the D (5 bases). The CDR3 spans 14 residues. Germline V gene lookup returns CDR1 SGHTA and CDR2 FQGTGA. Trimming removed 4 bases at V and 8 bases at J, with 15 bases between. The chain's CDR3 is CASSSGPAQDEQFF. In DNA, the CDR3 is TGTGCCAGCAGCTCAGGGCCTGCTCAAGATGAGCAGTTCTTC. Together with reference TRBV7-3 and TRBJ2-1, the CDR3 gives the full variable domain: GAGVSQTPSNKVTEKGKYVELRCDPISGHTALYWYRQSLGQGPEFLIYFQGTGAADDSGLPNDRFFAVRPEGSVSTLKIQRTERGDSAVYLCASSSGPAQDEQFFGPGTRLTVL.